Listed below are T cell receptor beta chains from one sample, sequenced in a study of T cell responses to AZD1222 COVID-19 vaccine. Clones were sequenced by immunoSEQ multiplex PCR, and TCRdb holds only the in-frame ones, with some missing. The profile shows 120,000 or so clones, around 90% of them singletons. The sample in question was peripheral blood, obtained on day 0 of AZD1222 vaccination. The receptors were gathered from an adult in good health. Both conserved end residues are part of each CDR3. A D gene is named only where the DNA matches it firmly. Clone size appears in some rows only: once, few, many, or a class for an expanded clone.

j_gene,abundance,d_gene,v_gene,CDR3nt,CDR3aa
TRBJ1-1,-,TRBD1,TRBV27,TGTGCCAGCAGGCCTACTGGCAGGGGGCGATGGACTGAAGCTTTCTTT,CASRPTGRGRWTEAFF
TRBJ2-5,-,TRBD1,TRBV2,TGTGCCAGCAGTATGGACAGGGGTCAAGAGACCCAGTACTTC,CASSMDRGQETQYF
TRBJ1-5,once,-,TRBV21-1,TGTGCCAGCAGCAAAGGGATGAGAGGGGGTAGAAGCAATCAGCCCCAGCATTTT,CASSKGMRGGRSNQPQHF
TRBJ2-7,-,-,TRBV1,TGCACCAGCAGCCGATCCTACGAGCAGTACTTC,CTSSRSYEQYF
TRBJ2-7,-,-,TRBV15,TGTGCCACCAGCAGAGAAGGGGGCTACGAGCAGTACTTC,CATSREGGYEQYF
TRBJ2-7,-,-,TRBV6-2/TRBV6-3,TGTGCCAGCAGCCACCTAGACAGAAGCTCCTACGAGCAGTACTTC,CASSHLDRSSYEQYF
TRBJ2-5,-,TRBD1,TRBV6-1,TGTGCCAGCAGTGAAGCGCGTGGCCGACAGGGCTGGGAGACCCAGTACTTC,CASSEARGRQGWETQYF
TRBJ2-7,-,-,TRBV6-5,TGTGCCACCCAGGGAAGTCTAGAGCAGTACTTC,CATQGSLEQYF
TRBJ2-4,once,-,TRBV18,TGTGCCAGCTCACCATTGCGACAGATCGTAGCCAAAAACATTCAGTACTTC,CASSPLRQIVAKNIQYF
TRBJ1-2,-,-,TRBV5-1,TGCGCCAGCAGCCCCGAATCGGGACGAAACTATGGCTACACCTTC,CASSPESGRNYGYTF
TRBJ2-5,-,-,TRBV6-5,TGTGCCAGCAGTTCTCCGAAGGGGATAGAGACCCAGTACTTC,CASSSPKGIETQYF
TRBJ2-1,-,-,TRBV7-8,TGTGCCAGCAGCTTAATTCGAGGGATCGAGCAGTTCTTC,CASSLIRGIEQFF
TRBJ1-1,few,-,TRBV29-1,TGCAGCGTTGTTTACAGGAACACTGAAGCTTTCTTT,CSVVYRNTEAFF
TRBJ1-4,-,-,TRBV24-1,TGTGCCACCAGTGCTGCCGTAGGAAAACTGTTTTTT,CATSAAVGKLFF
TRBJ1-2,-,-,TRBV9,TGTGCCAGCAGCGCAAGCAGGTCAAACTATGGCTACACCTTC,CASSASRSNYGYTF
TRBJ1-2,few,-,TRBV28,TGTGCCAGCAGTATCAGGGTAAATGGCTACACCTTC,CASSIRVNGYTF
TRBJ1-5,-,-,TRBV24-1,TGTGCCACCAGTGATCCCCAGGGAGGAGACAATCAGCCCCAGCATTTT,CATSDPQGGDNQPQHF